These 5 T cell receptor beta chains originate from one sample sequenced in a study of CD8+ T cells in alopecia areata. RNA, once extracted, was reverse transcribed into cDNA for use as the sequencing template. Profiled with immunoSEQ multiplex PCR; TCRdb holds only in-frame clones, not every one. The sample shows some 170,000 clones, 67% of them seen only once. The sequencing used CD8+ T cells sorted from blood, collected at week 0. The receptors stem from a human donor with alopecia areata.

This chain links TRBV4-1 with TRBJ1-1, with no clear D. V was trimmed by 1 base and J by 4 bases, leaving 10 bases between them. The germline V gene has CDR1 MGHRA and CDR2 YSYEKL. This CDR3 is built from 14 residues. CDR3: CASSQGSAPTEAFF. The CDR3 DNA sequence: TGCGCCAGCAGCCAAGGTAGCGCCCCCACTGAAGCTTTCTTT.

The V call is TRBV4-1, the J call TRBJ1-5; 7 positions match TRBD1. Looked up from germline, CDR1 is MGHRA and CDR2 is YSYEKL. Trimming at V came to 6 bases and at J to 7 bases, leaving 9 bases not matched to a gene. There are 14 residues in the CDR3. CDR3 coding DNA: TGCGCCAGCAGTCCCGACAGGGTAAGGCAGCCCCAGCATTTT. It is translated as CASSPDRVRQPQHF.

The V call is TRBV29-1, the J call TRBJ2-7, with D tentatively TRBD1 (5 bases). Germline V gene lookup returns CDR1 SQVTM and CDR2 ANQGSEA. Trimming removed 4 bases at V and 3 bases at J, with 10 bases between. The CDR3 covers 12 residues. The CDR3 sequence is CSVVLQGYEQYF. The CDR3 DNA sequence: TGCAGCGTTGTCCTCCAGGGCTACGAGCAGTACTTC.

The chain links TRBV9 to TRBJ2-7; D gene ambiguous. CDR3 length equals 14 residues. Trimming cost V 0 bases and J 3 bases, with 10 bases left between them. Germline V CDR1 and CDR2: SGDLS, YYNGEE. The CDR3 nucleotides read TGTGCCAGCAGCGTAGAAGGGTTCGACTACGAGCAGTACTTC. As protein: CASSVEGFDYEQYF. The variable domain in full, with the rest retrieved from reference TRBV9 and TRBJ2-7, is DSGVTQTPKHLITATGQRVTLRCSPRSGDLSVYWYQQSLDQGLQFLIQYYNGEERAKGNILERFSAQQFPDLHSELNLSSLELGDSALYFCASSVEGFDYEQYFGPGTRLTVT.

V gene TRBV4-1 combines with J gene TRBJ1-2; no reliable D call. The CDR3 covers 12 residues. Germline lookup yields CDR1 MGHRA and CDR2 YSYEKL. With 2 bases removed from V and 7 bases from J, the gap between germline ends came to 8 bases. CDR3 sequence reads: CASSQNSLGYTF. CDR3 bases: TGCGCCAGCAGCCAAAACAGTCTTGGCTACACCTTC.